The 23 T cell receptor beta chains below were found in one sample sequenced in a study of blood T cell repertoires in COVID-19. TCRdb keeps only in-frame clones here, not all; method: immunoSEQ multiplex PCR. The data hold approximately 77,000 clones, with 70% to 90% observed a single time. Source material: peripheral blood. All receptors derive from a man aged 50-59 years with active COVID-19.

The count of this clone is one. The gene calls are TRBV7-2 and TRBJ2-2; D not resolved. CDR1 SGHTA and CDR2 FQGNSA come from the germline V gene. CDR3 size: 13 residues. V dropped 5 bases and J dropped 3 bases, with 7 bases sitting between them. This CDR3 is CASSGFHTGELFF. DNA of the CDR3: TGTGCCAGCAGCGGCTTTCACACCGGGGAGCTGTTTTTT.

For this clone: The DNA is omitted, as the CDR3 cannot be located on it reliably, and the CDR3 follows TCRdb's listing. This sequence joins TRBV21-1 and TRBJ2-2; TRBD2 is taken as the D call from the table, unchecked against the DNA. TRBV21-1 is shown as a pseudogene. 15 amino acids form the CDR3, both terminal residues included. The chain's CDR3 is CASTWGDGNTGELFF.

The chain joins TRBV27 to TRBJ2-7, with 7 bases lining up with TRBD2. This CDR3 has 14 amino acids. Per the germline V gene, CDR1 is MNHEY and CDR2 is SMNVEV (reference sequence). V lost 10 bases, J lost 7 bases, and 16 bases stayed unmatched. The CDR3 nucleotides read TGTGCCACCCGTTCATTAGGCGGGAGCAGAGAGCAGTACTTC. Translation: CATRSLGGSREQYF.

The gene calls are TRBV10-3 and TRBJ2-2; 9 bases agree with TRBD1. Germline assignment: CDR1 ENHRY and CDR2 SYGVKD. The CDR3 is 17 amino acids. The V and J ends lost 6 bases and 0 bases, in that order; junction bases with no gene match: 8. The CDR3 bases are TGTGCCATCAGCGACCGGGACAGGGCTCCGAACACCGGGGAGCTGTTTTTT. It codes for CAISDRDRAPNTGELFF.

The chain combines TRBV3-1 (or the pseudogene TRBV3-2) with TRBJ2-1; D possibly corresponds to TRBD2 (5 bases). V lost 8 bases and J lost 9, with 26 bases in between. Germline CDR1 reads LGHDT; CDR2 reads YNNKEL (reference sequence). CDR3 size: 16 residues. CDR3 sequence reads: CASRRPGEGLGFEQFF. The CDR3 region has the DNA TGTGCCAGCCGCCGCCCTGGCGAGGGCCTGGGGTTTGAGCAGTTCTTC.

The rearrangement joins TRBV20-1 to TRBJ1-2; the D gene is possibly TRBD1 (5 bases). Germline-derived CDR1 and CDR2 are DFQATT and SNEGSKA (reference sequence). V gave up 7 bases and J gave up 6 bases, with 12 bases separating them. The CDR3 contains 11 residues. The CDR3 region has the DNA TGCAGTGGCGACAGATTAGATGGCTACACCTTC. Translating gives CSGDRLDGYTF.

This clone has more than one count but fewer than ten. This chain uses TRBV4-2 with TRBJ1-2; no definite D call. With 0 bases removed from V and 3 bases from J, the gap between germline ends came to 8 bases. This CDR3 contains 14 residues. Germline V lookup: CDR1 LGHNA, CDR2 YNFKEQ. For the CDR3, the DNA is TGTGCCAGCAGCCAAGATGAGGGATACTATGGCTACACCTTC. It translates to CASSQDEGYYGYTF.

CDR3: CASSQGTGDNQPQHF. As DNA, the CDR3 is TGTGCCAGCAGCCAGGGGACAGGGGACAATCAGCCCCAGCATTTT. V and J are TRBV3-1 (or the pseudogene TRBV3-2) and TRBJ1-5; 10 nucleotides match TRBD1. This CDR3 has 15 amino acids. V lost 3 bases and J lost 3; bases outside the gene matches: 2. Germline lookup yields CDR1 LGHDT and CDR2 YNNKEL (reference sequence).

As to this clone: Other DNA sequences in this sample translate to the same CDR3. The chain carries TRBV5-4 and TRBJ2-5; D not certain. V was cut by 4 bases and J by 2 bases, with 3 bases left in between. Germline values: CDR1 SGHNT, CDR2 YYREEE (reference sequence). The CDR3 is 11 residues long. The CDR3 here is CASSLQETQYF. The CDR3 coding sequence is TGTGCCAGCAGCCTACAAGAGACCCAGTACTTC.

The V and J genes are TRBV11-2 and TRBJ1-6, with TRBD1 matching over 7 bases. Germline loops: CDR1 SGHAT, CDR2 FQNNGV. The ends lost 4 bases at V and 4 bases at J; junction bases unmatched: 7. This CDR3 spans 16 amino acids. CDR3 DNA sequence: TGTGCCAGCAGCTCCAGGACAGGATCTTATAATTCACCCCTCCACTTT. Translating gives CASSSRTGSYNSPLHF.

The rearrangement uses TRBV11-3 and TRBJ1-2, with D unclear. Deletions cut 0 bases from V and 2 bases from J, with 13 bases between. This CDR3 contains 16 residues. CDR1 and CDR2 (germline): SGHNT, YENEEA. The CDR3, as DNA: TGTGCCAGCAGCTTAGACTTCCCCCCAGGCAACTATGGCTACACCTTC. This gives the protein CASSLDFPPGNYGYTF.

This rearrangement joins TRBV28 to TRBJ1-2; D call uncertain. This CDR3 has 12 residues. The germline V gene encodes CDR1 MDHEN and CDR2 SYDVKM. The V and J ends lost 3 bases and 4 bases respectively, with 6 bases between them. CDR3 sequence: CASSLRSYGYTF. DNA for the CDR3: TGTGCCAGCAGTTTGCGGAGCTATGGCTACACCTTC.

The chain couples TRBV28 to TRBJ1-1; the match to TRBD1 covers 11 bases. Germline CDR1 is MDHEN and CDR2 is SYDVKM. CDR3 size: 16 residues. V trimming: 3 bases; J trimming: 4 bases; junction bases outside the gene matches: 7. CDR3 loop: CASSFKRDRGFTEAFF. As DNA, the CDR3 is TGTGCCAGCAGTTTCAAACGGGACAGGGGGTTCACTGAAGCTTTCTTT.

The V and J genes are TRBV7-2 and TRBJ2-7; the match to TRBD2 covers 10 bases. J lost 2 bases, V lost 5 bases, and 6 bases had no gene match. This CDR3 comprises 15 residues. Germline loops: CDR1 SGHTA, CDR2 FQGNSA. The CDR3 DNA sequence: TGTGCCAGCAGCAAGGGGCTAGCGGGGGCCTACGAGCAGTACTTC. Its protein product is CASSKGLAGAYEQYF.

The rearrangement joins TRBV27 to TRBJ1-2; 8 nucleotides match TRBD1. The CDR3 is made up of 12 amino acids. Germline values: CDR1 MNHEY, CDR2 SMNVEV (reference sequence). Trimming at V came to 3 bases and at J to 8 bases, leaving 2 bases not matched to a gene. The DNA of the CDR3 is TGTGCCAGCAGTTTGTCAGGGGGCGGCTACACCTTC. This codes for CASSLSGGGYTF.

The chain recombines TRBV7-3 with TRBJ2-1, with TRBD2 matching over 13 bases. The CDR3 contains 15 residues. V lost 4 bases and J lost 13; bases outside the gene matches: 10. Germline V lookup: CDR1 SGHTA, CDR2 FQGTGA. This CDR3 reads CASSSLAGGPLHQFF. CDR3 bases: TGTGCCAGCAGCTCACTAGCGGGAGGGCCACTCCATCAGTTCTTC.

The chain employs TRBV19 and TRBJ2-2; possible D gene TRBD2, 6 bases. The germline CDR1 and CDR2 sequences are LNHDA and SQIVND (reference sequence). The germline V and J ends were trimmed by 5 bases and 2 bases, with 9 bases remaining between them. CDR3 length equals 14 residues. CDR3 sequence reads: CASSVAGNTGELFF. CDR3 DNA sequence: TGTGCCAGTAGTGTCGCGGGAAACACCGGGGAGCTGTTTTTT.

The genes are TRBV5-4 and TRBJ2-7; D may be TRBD2 (5 bases). Per the germline V gene, CDR1 is SGHNT and CDR2 is YYREEE (reference sequence). Between the trimmed V and J ends, which lost 1 base and 6 bases, there was a span of 8 bases. CDR3 size: 12 residues. This CDR3 is CASSLLGSEQYF. CDR3 DNA sequence: TGTGCCAGCAGCTTGTTGGGGAGCGAGCAGTACTTC.

The chain combines TRBV4-2 with TRBJ2-3, with 7 bases lining up with TRBD2. The CDR3 contains 17 residues. After removal of 4 bases from V and 0 bases from J, the junction contained 10 bases not matched to a gene. CDR1 is LGHNA, CDR2 YNFKEQ, per germline. The CDR3 nucleotides are TGTGCCAGCAGCCCCTTACGGGGAGGGACTAGCACAGATACGCAGTATTTT. As protein: CASSPLRGGTSTDTQYF.

This chain links TRBV18 with TRBJ1-4; tentatively, D is TRBD1 (6 bases). There are 14 residues in the CDR3. The V gene's germline CDR1 is KGHSH and CDR2 LQKENI. The V and J ends lost 3 bases and 12 bases respectively, with 17 bases between them. For the CDR3, the DNA is TGTGCCAGCTCACCCCGGGCAGGGGCGTCAGAACTGTTTTTT. It translates to CASSPRAGASELFF.

The chain combines TRBV19 with TRBJ2-2; no reliable D call. From germline, CDR1 is LNHDA and CDR2 SQIVND (reference sequence). The CDR3 length is 14 residues. Trimming shortened V by 7 bases and J by 4 bases, and 13 bases separated the two germline ends. In nucleotides, the CDR3 is TGTGCCAGTATCCAGGCCCCCTTCACCGGGGAGCTGTTTTTT. It yields the protein CASIQAPFTGELFF.

The J gene is TRBJ2-5, the V gene TRBV29-1, with D tentatively TRBD1 (5 bases). Germline V gives CDR1 SQVTM, CDR2 ANQGSEA. V shed 5 bases and J shed 0 bases, with 7 bases lying between them. The CDR3 is 12 residues long. The CDR3 region has the DNA TGCAGCGTTCGACAGTACCAAGAGACCCAGTACTTC. This encodes CSVRQYQETQYF.

This rearrangement joins TRBV14 to TRBJ2-7; no firm D call. Trimming shortened V by 4 bases and J by 4 bases, and 14 bases separated the two germline ends. CDR1 SGHDN and CDR2 FVKESK come from the germline V gene. This CDR3 has 14 amino acids. DNA for the CDR3: TGTGCCAGCAGCCCAATCTCGGTGTCTTACGAGCAGTACTTC. It translates to CASSPISVSYEQYF. Full variable domain (remainder filled in from reference TRBV14 and TRBJ2-7): EAGVTQFPSHSVIEKGQTVTLRCDPISGHDNLYWYRRVMGKEIKFLLHFVKESKQDESGMPNNRFLAERTGGTYSTLKVQPAELEDSGVYFCASSPISVSYEQYFGPGTRLTVT.